Presented here are 27 T cell receptor beta chains from one specimen sequenced in a study of kidney transplant recipient with SARS-CoV-2 infection. Each CDR3 protein is one row after TCRdb ran MiXCR on the reads. The top ten hold about 7% of the sample, which has some 220,000 distinct CDR3 sequences, around 26% seen once. Sequenced here: a blood sample, sampled at baseline and between days 110 and 120 from a kidney transplant recipient. The source is a young adult male patient who had COVID-19 and was a kidney transplant recipient. T cells may partly derive from the graft donor.

The table lists this clonotype with many counts. The genes are TRBV6-6 and TRBJ2-7, with D uncertain. This CDR3 contains 11 residues. The germline V gene encodes CDR1 MNHNY and CDR2 SVGAGI (reference sequence). The V end was cut by 6 bases, the J end by 4 bases, with 7 bases between. The CDR3 bases are TGTGCCAGCAGAGACAAGTACGAGCAGTACTTC. Its translation: CASRDKYEQYF.

This chain connects TRBV5-6 to TRBJ2-3, with D unclear. The CDR3 consists of 15 residues. Per germline, CDR1 SGHDT and CDR2 YYEEEE. Trimming took off 4 bases at V and 4 bases at J, with 16 bases between the two ends. CDR3 in DNA: TGTGCCAGCAGCCAGCTCTCGTATGGGCCAGATACGCAGTATTTT. This codes for CASSQLSYGPDTQYF.

This clonotype was seen repeatedly, ten times or more. This chain links TRBV7-2 with TRBJ2-7; 7 nucleotides line up with TRBD2. Unmatched junction bases numbered 4, after V lost 0 bases and J lost 5 bases. The CDR3 is 14 residues long. Germline V gives CDR1 SGHTA, CDR2 FQGNSA. The CDR3 nucleotides read TGTGCCAGCAGCTTAGCTGCGGGAGTGGACGAGCAGTACTTC. Translated, it gives CASSLAAGVDEQYF.

Ten or more counts support this clonotype. V gene TRBV7-9 combines with J gene TRBJ1-2, with D uncertain. This CDR3 is built from 17 residues. The V gene lost 5 bases and the J gene lost 4 bases, with 23 bases spanning the gap. The germline CDR1 and CDR2 sequences are SEHNR and FQNEAQ (reference sequence). The CDR3 nucleotides read TGTGCCAGCAGCCAAAAGGGATACCATGGAAAGACCTATGGCTACACCTTC. It yields the protein CASSQKGYHGKTYGYTF.

This clonotype was found a few times. The V gene is TRBV5-5, the J gene TRBJ1-2; unclear D gene. Trimming took off 7 bases at V and 4 bases at J, with 23 bases between the two ends. Germline assignment: CDR1 SGHKS and CDR2 YYEKEE (reference sequence). The CDR3 covers 16 residues. The CDR3 nucleotides read TGTGCCAGCTACCCCTATGTCTCGCGAAAGACCTATGGCTACACCTTC. Protein: CASYPYVSRKTYGYTF.

Many counts were recorded for this clonotype. V gene TRBV6-6 combines with J gene TRBJ1-2; D is unclear. The CDR3 length is 17 residues. CDR1 MNHNY and CDR2 SVGAGI come from the germline V gene (reference sequence). V lost 5 bases to trimming and J lost 4 bases, with 23 bases between them. For the CDR3, the DNA is TGTGCCAGCAGTATGGGTGGAGGTGGGAGAAAGACCTATGGCTACACCTTC. Translated: CASSMGGGGRKTYGYTF.

The V call is TRBV6-5, the J call TRBJ2-3; TRBD2 aligns across 11 bases. CDR1 and CDR2 (germline): MNHEY, SVGAGI. V lost 2 bases, J lost 4 bases, and 23 bases stayed unmatched. The CDR3 loop spans 22 amino acids. The CDR3 is CASSYLVGQGGSGRVEADTQYF. The CDR3 bases are TGTGCCAGCAGTTACCTAGTCGGCCAGGGAGGTAGCGGGAGGGTCGAGGCAGATACGCAGTATTTT.

The chain couples TRBV5-3 to TRBJ1-2; D gene unclear. TRBV5-3 is annotated as an ORF whose role is uncertain. V was shortened by 7 bases and J by 4 bases, with 23 bases between the two germline ends. The CDR3 covers 16 residues. CDR3 region: CARPDVVVGKTYGYTF. Here the CDR3 DNA reads TGTGCCAGACCGGACGTAGTGGTGGGAAAGACCTATGGCTACACCTTC.

This clonotype was picked up many times. The chain combines TRBV19 with TRBJ2-2, with D maybe TRBD1 (5 bases). Germline CDR1 and CDR2: LNHDA and SQIVND (reference sequence). The CDR3 sequence is 17 residues long. V was clipped by 6 bases and J by 2 bases, with 19 bases between them. CDR3 region: CASRSHSDTRNTGELFF. The CDR3 DNA reads TGTGCCAGTAGATCCCATTCGGACACCAGAAACACCGGGGAGCTGTTTTTT.

This chain connects TRBV16 to TRBJ2-7, with D perhaps matching TRBD1 (6 bases). The better agreement between TRBJ1-2 and the DNA end casts doubt on the J call. The germline V gene encodes CDR1 KGHSY and CDR2 FQNENV. The length of the CDR3 is 17 residues. The CDR3 nucleotides are TGTGCCAGCAGCGACAGGACGGCCGTTAGAAAGACCTATGGCTACACCTTC. Its translation is CASSDRTAVRKTYGYTF.

This clonotype was recorded at least ten times. This rearrangement joins TRBV3-1 to TRBJ2-1; 7 bases map to TRBD2. J was trimmed by 2 bases and V by 1 base; bases with no gene match: 2. The germline V gene has CDR1 LGHDT and CDR2 YNNKEL (reference sequence). CDR3 length: 15 residues. CDR3 bases: TGTGCCAGCAGCCAAGTGGGGGGGGCCTACAATGAGCAGTTCTTC. Protein product: CASSQVGGAYNEQFF.

Worth noting for this clonotype: A read error may be the cause here, since a much bigger clone is one base away. V and J are TRBV3-1 and TRBJ1-2; no reliable D call. Germline V gene sequence: CDR1 LGHDT, CDR2 YNNKEL (reference sequence). This CDR3 region has 17 residues. Trimming pared 5 bases from V and 4 bases from J, leaving 23 bases between. CDR3 nucleotides: TGTGCCAGCAGCACCTATATCACCCTTCGAAAGACCTATGGCTACACCTTC. Protein product: CASSTYITLRKTYGYTF.

This clonotype occurred many times. The CDR3 DNA sequence: TGTGCCAGCAGTTGCTCGGGAGGTGGGAGAAAGACCTATGGCTACACCTTC. Translated, it gives CASSCSGGGRKTYGYTF. The chain employs TRBV6-6 and TRBJ1-2; D uncertain. Germline loops: CDR1 MNHNY, CDR2 SVGAGI (reference sequence). This CDR3 region has 17 residues. V was shortened by 4 bases and J by 4 bases, with 22 bases between the two germline ends.

This clonotype was detected only a few times. The rearrangement uses TRBV19 and TRBJ2-1; tentatively, D is TRBD2 (7 bases). The CDR3 is 16 amino acids. The V end lost 3 bases, the J end lost 4 bases, and 16 bases lay between the germline ends. Germline V gene lookup returns CDR1 LNHDA and CDR2 SQIVND (reference sequence). In nucleotides, the CDR3 is TGTGCCAGTAGTATCCCGAGGGGGGGGAGGTACAATGAGCAGTTCTTC. It specifies CASSIPRGGRYNEQFF.

Comment on this clonotype: This is likely a read error, given that the CDR3 carries no conserved phenylalanine or tryptophan at its end. The chain links TRBV23-1 to TRBJ1-2; D not certain. TRBV23-1 is designated an ORF whose function remains uncertain. The ends were cut back, 5 bases at V and 4 bases at J, with 23 bases in the middle. The CDR3 spans 17 residues. The CDR3 reads CASSMCLLRGKTYGYTL. The DNA of the CDR3 is TGCGCCAGCAGTATGTGTTTGCTACGCGGAAAGACCTATGGCTACACCCTC.

This clonotype was counted at least ten times. This CDR3 is CASSGKVPISFSETQYF. The CDR3 bases are TGTGCCAGCAGCGGAAAGGTTCCCATTTCTTTCTCTGAGACCCAGTACTTC. The V and J genes are TRBV3-1 and TRBJ2-5; the D is unclear. Germline V gene data show CDR1 as LGHDT and CDR2 as YNNKEL (reference sequence). Trimming took off 5 bases at V and 5 bases at J, with 24 bases between the two ends. The CDR3 totals 17 residues.

Regarding this clonotype: Since no conserved phenylalanine or tryptophan closes the CDR3, a read error is the likely cause. The chain recombines TRBV18 with TRBJ2-5; TRBD2 aligns across 7 bases. The CDR3 extends over 16 amino acids. Germline lookup yields CDR1 KGHSH and CDR2 LQKENI. V was pared by 0 bases and J by 4 bases, with 8 bases of the junction left unmatched. The CDR3 DNA sequence: TGTGCCAGCTCACCACCATACGGACTAGTTGGAGAGACCCAGTACCTC. This sequence encodes CASSPPYGLVGETQYL.

This clonotype showed up many times. V and J are TRBV11-2 and TRBJ1-6, with D unclear. CDR3 length: 15 amino acids. The germline V gene encodes CDR1 SGHAT and CDR2 FQNNGV. Trimming pared 0 bases from V and 7 bases from J, leaving 10 bases between. The CDR3 sequence is CASSLEDEMNSPLHF. The CDR3 DNA sequence: TGTGCCAGCAGCTTAGAGGACGAGATGAATTCACCCCTCCACTTT.

This clonotype was counted between two and nine times. The rearrangement joins TRBV20-1 to TRBJ2-3; D gene uncertain. Germline assignment: CDR1 DFQATT and CDR2 SNEGSKA (reference sequence). V lost 4 bases and J lost 2, with 10 bases in between. The CDR3 covers 13 residues. CDR3 residues: CSAINRLTDTQYF. Written as DNA, the CDR3 is TGCAGTGCTATTAATCGCCTCACAGATACGCAGTATTTT.

Remarks on this clonotype: This may arise from a read error, as a much more abundant clone is one base away. This chain connects TRBV12-2 to TRBJ1-4; TRBD1 reflects the table's D call only, with no check against the DNA. TRBV12-2 is a known pseudogene. This CDR3 region has 15 residues. CDR3 DNA sequence: TGTGCAAGTCGCGCAAACAGGGAGGCTAGTGAAAAACTGTTTTTT. Translation gives CASRANREASEKLFF.

This clonotype has just a few counts. The genes are TRBV20-1 and TRBJ2-1, with TRBD2 matching 9 bases. CDR3 size: 17 residues. Germline V CDR1 and CDR2: DFQATT, SNEGSKA (reference sequence). V shed 6 bases and J 6 bases; nucleotides not matched to a gene: 18. CDR3 sequence reads: CSARKELGGRAFNEQFF. Here the CDR3 DNA reads TGCAGTGCCAGGAAGGAGTTGGGCGGGAGGGCCTTCAATGAGCAGTTCTTC.

Details on this clonotype: A read error may explain this, as a much larger clone is one base away. It is likely a read error, because the conserved phenylalanine at the end of the CDR3 is missing. The gene calls are TRBV29-1 and TRBJ2-5, with D maybe TRBD1 (5 bases). CDR1 is SQVTM and CDR2 is ANQGSEA in the germline V gene. Trimming shortened V by 7 bases and J by 3 bases, and 9 bases separated the two germline ends. CDR3 length: 11 amino acids. The CDR3 spells CSGQQKETQYL. DNA for the CDR3: TGCAGCGGACAGCAAAAAGAGACCCAGTACCTC.

About this clonotype: Compared with germline, one end of the junction differs, possibly owing to a read error. V is TRBV5-1 and J is TRBJ1-1; the D is unclear. The CDR3 sequence is 15 residues long. Germline V gene data show CDR1 as SGHRS and CDR2 as YFSETQ. CDR3 DNA: TGCGCCAGCAGCAAAGAACGGATGGAGAACGCTGAAGCTTTCTTT. Residues: CASSKERMENAEAFF.

This clonotype was seen ten or more times. The gene calls are TRBV6-1 and TRBJ1-2; no reliable D call. The V end lost 5 bases, the J end lost 4 bases, and 23 bases lay between the germline ends. This CDR3 has 17 amino acids. The germline CDR1 and CDR2 sequences are MNHNS and SASEGT. The CDR3 nucleotides are TGTGCCAGCAGTCTTCTAATCTCTATGCGAAAGACCTATGGCTACACCTTC. Protein: CASSLLISMRKTYGYTF.

This clonotype was counted many times. The chain combines TRBV20-1 with TRBJ1-1, with D perhaps matching TRBD1 (5 bases). Germline CDR1 and CDR2: DFQATT and SNEGSKA (reference sequence). The CDR3 has 16 residues. V was pared by 0 bases and J by 4 bases, with 18 bases between. The CDR3 nucleotides read TGCAGTGCTAGAGATATGGGGCGAGGAGAGGGCACTGAAGCTTTCTTT. Translated, it gives CSARDMGRGEGTEAFF.

This clonotype was recorded at least ten times. The chain joins TRBV9 to TRBJ1-6; 7 positions match TRBD1. Germline CDR1 and CDR2: SGDLS and YYNGEE. V was pared by 3 bases and J by 9 bases, with 9 bases of the junction left unmatched. The CDR3 is 15 amino acids. The CDR3 sequence: CASSARDSRVSPLHF. DNA of the CDR3: TGTGCCAGCAGCGCCCGGGACAGTCGAGTTTCACCCCTCCACTTT. The entire variable domain, with the rest obtained from reference TRBV9 and TRBJ1-6, is as follows: DSGVTQTPKHLITATGQRVTLRCSPRSGDLSVYWYQQSLDQGLQFLIQYYNGEERAKGNILERFSAQQFPDLHSELNLSSLELGDSALYFCASSARDSRVSPLHFGNGTRLTVT.

As for this clonotype: A much larger clone sits a single nucleotide away, making a read error possible. V is TRBV12-3 or TRBV12-4 and J is TRBJ2-5; D may be TRBD2 (6 bases). The CDR3 is 16 residues long. DNA of the CDR3: TGTGCCAGCAGTTCCGCCCGACGCCGGGGGTCGGGCGAGCAGCACTTC. Protein sequence: CASSSARRRGSGEQHF.